Shown below are 23 T cell receptor delta chains from a single sample sequenced in a study of Vδ1+ human thymocytes. Study-wide results and caveats: Thymic TRG and TRD repertoires appeared highly polyclonal, with Gaussian CDR3 length distributions.

These receptors lack a known antigen. RNA was extracted from the cells and then reverse transcribed. Multiplex PCR used pooled V-gene forward primers and a constant-region reverse primer to amplify CDR3s. TCRdb reanalysed the multiplex PCR reads with CATT. The sample comprises roughly 25,000 delta-chain clones, 6% to 8% of which are singletons, and 0.85% to 1% rests with the top ten. The sequencing sample was made of Vdelta1+ gamma-delta thymocytes from the thymus. Subset here: FACS-sorted CD3+ TCRalphabeta- TCRVdelta1+ TCRVdelta2- thymocytes. The source of these receptors is a girl under three years old who had congenital heart surgery.

The chain is built from TRAV29/DV5 and TRDJ1; TRDD3 matches at 13 bases. The CDR3 is made up of 22 amino acids. Germline lookup yields CDR1 NSMFDY and CDR2 ISSIKDK. Losses at the gene ends were 0 bases for V and 5 bases for J; bases not matched to a gene: 25. CDR3 loop: CAASAIKFSYDWGIRDSDKLIF. The CDR3, as DNA: TGTGCAGCAAGCGCGATCAAGTTTTCCTACGACTGGGGGATACGAGATTCTGATAAACTCATCTTT.

V and J are TRDV1 and TRDJ1; 10 bases agree with TRDD3. The CDR3 is made up of 23 amino acids. The germline gives CDR1 TSWWSYY, CDR2 QGS. Losses at the gene ends were 3 bases for V and 0 bases for J; bases not matched to a gene: 25. The CDR3 here is CALGESTLRRHWGMGDYTDKLIF. CDR3 coding DNA: TGTGCTCTTGGGGAGAGTACGCTCCGCCGACACTGGGGGATGGGGGATTACACCGATAAACTCATCTTT.

V gene TRDV1 combines with J gene TRDJ1, with D uncertain. The CDR3 sequence is 18 residues long. Germline CDR1 is TSWWSYY and CDR2 is QGS. Trimming pared 2 bases from V and 2 bases from J, leaving 21 bases between. DNA for the CDR3: TGTGCTCTTGGGGAAGGTTTGCAGGTCGCGTGGAGAACCGATAAACTCATCTTT. Its protein product is CALGEGLQVAWRTDKLIF.

In this sample, this clone is medium-sized. The gene calls are TRDV2 and TRDJ3, with D tentatively TRDD3 (5 bases). The CDR3 runs to 20 residues. Per the germline V gene, CDR1 is GEAIGNYY and CDR2 is EKD. V was clipped by 2 bases and J by 5 bases, with 24 bases between them. The CDR3 loop is CACDRCFRWGLAGDTRQMFF. CDR3 coding DNA: TGTGCCTGTGACAGGTGTTTCCGTTGGGGACTGGCCGGGGACACCCGACAGATGTTTTTC.

The J gene was identified as TRDJ1, and no V gene was called; the table names TRDD3, a call not compared with the DNA. The CDR3 is 18 amino acids. CDR3 protein: CALGPPNLGIGDTDKLIF. DNA of the CDR3: TGTGCTCTTGGGCCCCCCAATTTAGGGATTGGGGACACCGATAAACTCATCTTT.

This clone was seen only a few times. This may be a read error, as it is one base from a much larger clone. V gene TRAV29/DV5 combines with J gene TRDJ1; tentatively, D is TRDD3 (6 bases). The CDR3 is made up of 14 amino acids. V was shortened by 2 bases and J by 11 bases, with 22 bases between the two germline ends. Germline CDR1 NSMFDY, CDR2 ISSIKDK. The CDR3 reads CAARAQSSQLGLIF. The DNA of the CDR3 is TGTGCAGCAAGAGCCCAGTCCTCCCAACTGGGCCTCATCTTT.

J is TRDJ1 and V is TRDV1; the D call may be TRDD2 or TRDD3 (9 bases each). Germline CDR1 reads TSWWSYY; CDR2 reads QGS. V lost 1 base and J lost 2, with 32 bases in between. This CDR3 is 22 amino acids long. CDR3 bases: TGTGCTCTTGGGGAACCCCCCTTCCTACTGTTGGGGGATAAGGAGCGAACCGATAAACTCATCTTT. This translates into CALGEPPFLLLGDKERTDKLIF.

The genes are TRDV1 and TRDJ1; a possible D gene is TRDD3 (6 bases). No J segment appears in TCRdb, so it was assigned here by matching the sequence to germline. Germline loops: CDR1 TSWWSYY, CDR2 QGS. V shed 3 bases and J shed 4 bases, with 36 bases lying between them. CDR3 length equals 22 residues. In nucleotides, the CDR3 is TGTGCTCTTGGGGACCCTCCCGCCTTCGGATCCCGATACGCTTCAAAGTACGATAAACTCATCTTT. It encodes CALGDPPAFGSRYASKYDKLIF.

The chain has TRDV1 and TRDJ1; 13 positions agree with TRDD3. The J gene was not available in TCRdb and was assigned here by matching the DNA to germline segments. Looked up from germline, CDR1 is TSWWSYY and CDR2 is QGS. Unmatched junction bases numbered 16, after V lost 0 bases and J lost 0 bases. This CDR3 has 22 residues. The CDR3 bases are TGTGCTCTTGGGGAACTTTTGCGCATTCGGACTGGGGGATACGGGGACACCGATAAACTCATCTTT. Its protein is CALGELLRIRTGGYGDTDKLIF.

The rearrangement joins TRDV1 to TRDJ1; 10 bases agree with TRDD3. V shed 0 bases, J shed 1 base, and the junction held 20 bases outside the gene matches. CDR3 length: 22 amino acids. CDR1 is TSWWSYY, CDR2 QGS, per germline. CDR3 region: CALGELAEAWGILIAVTDKLIF. CDR3 sequence (DNA): TGTGCTCTTGGGGAACTAGCCGAGGCTTGGGGGATACTGATAGCTGTCACCGATAAACTCATCTTT.

The table lists this clone with a few counts. The J gene is TRDJ1, the V gene TRDV1, with 7 bases matching TRDD2. Germline trimming cut 0 bases from V and 8 bases from J; bases unmatched to any gene: 9. Per germline, CDR1 TSWWSYY and CDR2 QGS. This CDR3 is built from 15 residues. The CDR3: CALGELASPSSKLIF. In DNA form, the CDR3 reads TGTGCTCTTGGGGAACTAGCGTCGCCTTCCTCAAAACTCATCTTT.

Only a few counts were recorded for this clone. The chain joins TRDV1 to TRDJ1, with D tentatively TRDD2 or TRDD3 (6 bases each). Germline V lookup: CDR1 TSWWSYY, CDR2 QGS. The ends were cut back, 2 bases at V and 4 bases at J, with 23 bases in the middle. This CDR3 region has 18 residues. The CDR3 DNA reads as TGTGCTCTTGGGGAATGGGGGTCCTACCGGGGAAAGGTCGATAAACTCATCTTT. Its protein product is CALGEWGSYRGKVDKLIF.

A word on this clone: This specimen includes other DNA sequences encoding the same CDR3. The chain links TRDV2 to TRDJ3; the match to TRDD3 covers 8 bases. Unmatched junction bases numbered 6, after V lost 0 bases and J lost 0 bases. The germline CDR1 and CDR2 sequences are GEAIGNYY and EKD. This CDR3 spans 19 amino acids. This CDR3 is CACDTGLGGSSWDTRQMFF. In DNA, the CDR3 is TGTGCCTGTGACACCGGACTGGGGGGCAGCTCCTGGGACACCCGACAGATGTTTTTC.

This clone was seen only a few times. This chain links TRDV1 with TRDJ1, with 13 bases that match TRDD3. J lost 2 bases, V lost 4 bases, and 31 bases had no gene match. The CDR3 consists of 25 residues. Germline values: CDR1 TSWWSYY, CDR2 QGS. The CDR3 loop is CALGGGSGLTLFTGGYASRTDKLIF. The CDR3 coding sequence is TGTGCTCTTGGGGGTGGTTCGGGGCTGACCCTTTTTACTGGGGGATACGCTTCTAGGACCGATAAACTCATCTTT.

The chain is built from TRDV1 and TRDJ1; 9 bases fit TRDD3. The J gene was missing in TCRdb and was found by matching the end of the DNA to germline. The CDR3 is made up of 22 amino acids. The ends lost 1 base at V and 1 base at J; junction bases unmatched: 22. Germline CDR1 is TSWWSYY and CDR2 is QGS. CDR3 nucleotide sequence: TGTGCTCTTGGGGAACCGGAGTATGTACTGGGGGACGCCTTCATGGGCACCGATAAACTCATCTTT. Its protein product is CALGEPEYVLGDAFMGTDKLIF.

This clone was picked up a small number of times. The chain couples TRDV1 to TRDJ1; TRDD3 agrees at 8 bases. Germline CDR1 is TSWWSYY and CDR2 is QGS. Losses at the gene ends were 4 bases for V and 3 bases for J; bases not matched to a gene: 34. The CDR3 consists of 24 residues. The CDR3 DNA is TGTGCTCTTGGGGGAATGCCCCCGTTCCCTACGCCTGGGGGACGTCGAAAGGCGGCCGATAAACTCATCTTT. It yields the protein CALGGMPPFPTPGGRRKAADKLIF.

This clone showed up just a few times. V gene TRDV1 combines with J gene TRDJ1; tentatively, D is TRDD3 (6 bases). The germline V gene has CDR1 TSWWSYY and CDR2 QGS. The CDR3 runs 17 residues. The V end was cut by 0 bases, the J end by 2 bases, with 16 bases between. The CDR3 reads CALGELLGKGHTDKLIF. The CDR3, as DNA: TGTGCTCTTGGGGAACTCCTGGGGAAAGGACATACCGATAAACTCATCTTT.

The chain recombines TRDV1 with TRDJ1; 11 nucleotides match TRDD3. This CDR3 has 22 residues. The germline V gene has CDR1 TSWWSYY and CDR2 QGS. The V segment lost 0 bases and the J segment 0 bases; nucleotides outside the gene matches: 18. CDR3: CALGELTQHWGIGEGDTDKLIF. Here the CDR3 DNA reads TGTGCTCTTGGGGAACTAACCCAGCACTGGGGGATAGGAGAGGGGGACACCGATAAACTCATCTTT.

Notes on this clone: A much larger clone lies a single base off, so this may be a read error. No V gene was called here, but the J gene is TRDJ1. The CDR3 length is 19 residues. CDR3: CACDTPDVLVLPHTDKLIF. CDR3 DNA sequence: TGTGCCTGTGACACCCCTGATGTACTTGTACTGCCCCACACCGATAAACTCATCTTT.

This clone was detected only a few times. J is TRDJ1 and V is TRDV1, with 9 bases matching TRDD3. This CDR3 is 23 amino acids long. Looked up from germline, CDR1 is TSWWSYY and CDR2 is QGS. V lost 1 base and J lost 0; bases outside the gene matches: 24. CDR3 region: CALGEPQALLGWGIALYTDKLIF. The CDR3 coding sequence is TGTGCTCTTGGGGAACCCCAAGCCTTGCTCGGGTGGGGGATAGCTCTATACACCGATAAACTCATCTTT.

The chain carries TRDV1 and TRDJ1; 10 bases map to TRDD3. The J gene, missing from TCRdb, was assigned here through DNA to germline matching. The CDR3 is made up of 18 amino acids. Germline CDR1 TSWWSYY, CDR2 QGS. After removal of 0 bases from V and 0 bases from J, the junction contained 7 bases not matched to a gene. CDR3 in amino acids: CALGELRYWGIYTDKLIF. The CDR3, as DNA: TGTGCTCTTGGGGAACTAAGATACTGGGGGATCTACACCGATAAACTCATCTTT.

This chain links TRDV1 with TRDJ1; possible D gene TRDD3, 6 bases. This CDR3 has 14 amino acids. Trimming cost V 2 bases and J 10 bases, with 17 bases left between them. Germline V gives CDR1 TSWWSYY, CDR2 QGS. Here the CDR3 DNA reads TGTGCTCTTGGGGAATATCATTTGTACTGGGCACTCATCTTT. Translated: CALGEYHLYWALIF.

This clone showed up just a few times. The chain uses TRDV1 and TRDJ1; a weak D match, TRDD3 (6 bases). CDR3 length equals 18 residues. CDR1 TSWWSYY and CDR2 QGS come from the germline V gene. The V end lost 1 base, the J end lost 2 bases, and 20 bases lay between the germline ends. The CDR3: CALGERDNVSFMTDKLIF. The CDR3 bases are TGTGCTCTTGGGGAACGGGATAATGTTTCCTTCATGACCGATAAACTCATCTTT.